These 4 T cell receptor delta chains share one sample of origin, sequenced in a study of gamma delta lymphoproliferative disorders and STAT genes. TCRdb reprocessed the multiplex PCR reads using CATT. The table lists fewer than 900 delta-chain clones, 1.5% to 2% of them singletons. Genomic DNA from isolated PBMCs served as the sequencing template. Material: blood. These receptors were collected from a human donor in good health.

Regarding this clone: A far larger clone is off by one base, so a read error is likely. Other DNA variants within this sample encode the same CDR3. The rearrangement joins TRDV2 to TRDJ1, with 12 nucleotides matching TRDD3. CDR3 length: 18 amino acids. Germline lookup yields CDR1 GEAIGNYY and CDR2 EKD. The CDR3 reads CACDTLSTGGYLGDKLIF. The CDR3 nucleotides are TGTGCCTGCGACACTCTCAGTACTGGGGGATACTTGGGCGATAAACTCATCTTT.

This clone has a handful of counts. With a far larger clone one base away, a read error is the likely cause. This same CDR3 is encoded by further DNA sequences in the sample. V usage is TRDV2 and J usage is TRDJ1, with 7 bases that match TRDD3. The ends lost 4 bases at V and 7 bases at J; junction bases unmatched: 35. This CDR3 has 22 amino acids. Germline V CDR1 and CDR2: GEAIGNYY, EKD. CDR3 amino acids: CACDTLREPSRRVGEWAGKLIF. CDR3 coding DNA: TGTGCCTGTGATACTCTTCGGGAGCCAAGTCGGCGTGTGGGGGAGTGGGCCGGTAAACTCATCTTT.

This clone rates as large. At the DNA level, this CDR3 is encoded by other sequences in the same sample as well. The DNA of the CDR3 is TGTGCCTGTGACGAGGTACTGGGGGATACTGGGCCCGATAAACTCATCTTT. Its translation is CACDEVLGDTGPDKLIF. The chain carries TRDV2 and TRDJ1; 12 bases fit TRDD3. This CDR3 has 17 amino acids. J lost 3 bases, V lost 3 bases, and 10 bases had no gene match. Germline CDR1 is GEAIGNYY and CDR2 is EKD.

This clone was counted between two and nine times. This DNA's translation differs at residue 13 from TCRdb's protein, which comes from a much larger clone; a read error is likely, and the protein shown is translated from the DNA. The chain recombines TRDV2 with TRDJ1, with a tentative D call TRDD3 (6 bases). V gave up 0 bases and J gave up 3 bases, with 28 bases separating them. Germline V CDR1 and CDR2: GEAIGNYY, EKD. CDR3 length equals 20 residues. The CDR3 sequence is CACDTVGHGDPGRYADKLIF. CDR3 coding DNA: TGTGCCTGTGACACCGTCGGGCACGGGGATCCTGGGAGATACGCCGATAAACTCATCTTT.